These 26 T cell receptor beta chains were sequenced from one sample in a study of blood T cell repertoires in COVID-19. Repertoires were generated with immunoSEQ multiplex PCR, while TCRdb's copy carries only in-frame clones and drops some. Of 150,000 to 200,000 clones listed, 65% to 85% were seen once; the top ten hold about 2.7%. Source material: peripheral blood. These receptor sequences come from a human donor with acute or convalescent COVID-19. The donor label of this sample is uncertain.

In nucleotides, the CDR3 is TGTGCCTCTCAGGGACAGAGGTCACCCCTCCACTTT. It encodes CASQGQRSPLHF. The rearrangement uses TRBV12-3 or TRBV12-4 and TRBJ1-6; 7 nucleotides align to TRBD1. V lost 11 bases to trimming and J lost 10 bases; unmatched junction nucleotides: 8. CDR3 length equals 12 residues.

This clone is a singleton in its sample. V gene TRBV9 combines with J gene TRBJ1-4; no firm D call. The V end was cut by 0 bases, the J end by 7 bases, with 16 bases between. CDR3 length: 16 residues. Germline V CDR1 and CDR2: SGDLS, YYNGEE. Here the CDR3 reads CASSVARTPRGEKLFF. DNA for the CDR3: TGTGCCAGCAGCGTAGCTAGGACCCCGCGGGGTGAAAAACTGTTTTTT.

The chain combines TRBV19 with TRBJ2-3, with TRBD2 matching 8 bases. With 5 bases clipped from V and 2 bases from J, the junction kept 9 bases outside the gene matches. The CDR3 runs to 16 residues. Germline loops: CDR1 LNHDA, CDR2 SQIVND (reference sequence). The CDR3 DNA follows: TGTGCCAGTAGTGGGGAGCGGGAGTCGATCACAGATACGCAGTATTTT. Protein sequence: CASSGERESITDTQYF.

A few counts support this clone. The chain has TRBV5-1 and TRBJ1-2; TRBD1 matches at 7 bases. After removal of 4 bases from V and 4 bases from J, the junction contained 7 bases not matched to a gene. The CDR3 has 14 amino acids. Germline CDR1 is SGHRS and CDR2 is YFSETQ. The DNA of the CDR3 is TGCGCCAGCAGCAGGGGGACAGAGTCCTATGGCTACACCTTC. Translating it yields CASSRGTESYGYTF.

The rearrangement links TRBV21-1 to TRBJ1-4; the DNA was not used to check the table's D call, TRBD1. TRBV21-1 is a pseudogene segment. This CDR3 region has 16 residues. The CDR3 DNA reads TGTGCCAGCGACTCATACTGGGGCGGTACTAATGAAAAACTGTTTTTT. It encodes CASDSYWGGTNEKLFF.

The V gene is TRBV4-1, the J gene TRBJ2-1; 8 nucleotides line up with TRBD2. Germline lookup yields CDR1 MGHRA and CDR2 YSYEKL. The CDR3 consists of 16 residues. J was trimmed by 5 bases and V by 1 base; bases with no gene match: 7. The CDR3 nucleotides are TGCGCCAGCAGCCAAGCCAGACTAGCGACACACAATGAGCAGTTCTTC. This codes for CASSQARLATHNEQFF.

The genes are TRBV11-2 and TRBJ2-3, with D possibly TRBD2 on 5 matching bases. The CDR3 sequence is 15 residues long. Trimming pared 4 bases from V and 6 bases from J, leaving 17 bases between. Germline CDR1 SGHAT, CDR2 FQNNGV. The CDR3 sequence: CASSSLRGWADTQYF. CDR3 nucleotide sequence: TGTGCCAGCAGCTCCCTGAGAGGGTGGGCGGATACGCAGTATTTT.

CDR3 nucleotides: TGTGCCAGCAGCCAAGTCAGCGGAGGATCTACTCCAGAGACCCAGTACTTC. Amino acids: CASSQVSGGSTPETQYF. The chain combines TRBV4-2 with TRBJ2-5; a weak D match, TRBD2 (5 bases). The V gene lost 1 base and the J gene lost 4 bases, with 19 bases spanning the gap. Germline loops: CDR1 LGHNA, CDR2 YNFKEQ. The CDR3 sequence is 17 residues long.

This chain joins TRBV9 and TRBJ1-3; D might be TRBD1 (5 bases). CDR3 length equals 15 residues. Germline V gene data show CDR1 as SGDLS and CDR2 as YYNGEE. Deletions cut 0 bases from V and 4 bases from J, with 11 bases between. Written as DNA, the CDR3 is TGTGCCAGCAGCGTAGGTGGGGGGGACGGAAACACCATATATTTT. This gives the protein CASSVGGGDGNTIYF. Full variable domain (remainder filled in from reference TRBV9 and TRBJ1-3): DSGVTQTPKHLITATGQRVTLRCSPRSGDLSVYWYQQSLDQGLQFLIQYYNGEERAKGNILERFSAQQFPDLHSELNLSSLELGDSALYFCASSVGGGDGNTIYFGEGSWLTVV.

V is TRBV5-1 and J is TRBJ2-6; D is undetermined. V was pared by 2 bases and J by 0 bases, with 6 bases between. The CDR3 is 15 residues long. Germline V CDR1 and CDR2: SGHRS, YFSETQ. CDR3 sequence (DNA): TGCGCCAGCAGCTTCGGAGTCTCTGGGGCCAACGTCCTGACTTTC. This sequence encodes CASSFGVSGANVLTF.

The chain recombines TRBV30 with TRBJ1-1, with TRBD1 matching 7 bases. From germline, CDR1 is GTSNPN and CDR2 SVGIG (reference sequence). This CDR3 is 13 amino acids long. The V segment lost 5 bases and the J segment 1 base; nucleotides outside the gene matches: 4. CDR3 region: CAWSTGTNTEAFF. CDR3 nucleotides: TGTGCCTGGTCGACAGGGACGAACACTGAAGCTTTCTTT.

The table lists this clone with a count of one. V is TRBV2 and J is TRBJ1-3; a weak D match, TRBD1 (5 bases). Trimming left V 3 bases short and J 0 bases short, with 9 bases between. Germline V gene sequence: CDR1 SNHLY, CDR2 FYNNEI. This CDR3 comprises 15 residues. Written as DNA, the CDR3 is TGTGCCAGCAGTGAGCCCCAGGGCTCTGGAAACACCATATATTTT. Protein sequence: CASSEPQGSGNTIYF.

The rearrangement links TRBV20-1 to TRBJ1-1; TRBD1 matches at 9 bases. The CDR3 loop spans 14 amino acids. Germline CDR1 DFQATT, CDR2 SNEGSKA (reference sequence). The V segment lost 3 bases and the J segment 5 bases; nucleotides outside the gene matches: 7. As DNA, the CDR3 is TGCAGTGCTAGTCTCGGGACAGGGAGAACTGAAGCTTTCTTT. Translating gives CSASLGTGRTEAFF.

CDR3 nucleotides: TGTGCCAGCAGCTTGCCCCCGCAAGAGACCCAGTACTTC. Its protein product is CASSLPPQETQYF. This chain links TRBV5-6 with TRBJ2-5, with D unresolved. CDR3 size: 13 residues. From germline, CDR1 is SGHDT and CDR2 YYEEEE. The V end lost 1 base, the J end lost 2 bases, and 6 bases lay between the germline ends.

The V gene is TRBV5-1, the J gene TRBJ1-1; 11 positions agree with TRBD1. The CDR3 has 15 amino acids. Germline CDR1 is SGHRS and CDR2 is YFSETQ. V shed 0 bases, J shed 8 bases, and the junction held 6 bases outside the gene matches. The CDR3 here is CASSLGRTGGGEAFF. In nucleotides, the CDR3 is TGCGCCAGCAGCTTGGGCCGGACAGGGGGCGGAGAAGCTTTCTTT.

This clone came up a few times. The chain's CDR3 is CASRGSGGVGEQYF. The CDR3 nucleotides read TGTGCCAGCAGGGGGTCAGGGGGCGTAGGCGAGCAGTACTTC. The chain couples TRBV27 to TRBJ2-7, with 8 bases fitting TRBD1. The CDR3 spans 14 residues. Germline assignment: CDR1 MNHEY and CDR2 SMNVEV (reference sequence). The ends lost 6 bases at V and 6 bases at J; junction bases unmatched: 10.

This clone appeared a few times. The chain uses TRBV5-4 and TRBJ2-1; D not resolved. The germline V gene encodes CDR1 SGHNT and CDR2 YYREEE (reference sequence). V shed 5 bases and J shed 3 bases, with 6 bases lying between them. The CDR3 is 12 residues long. The CDR3 protein is CASSPNYNEQFF. CDR3 sequence (DNA): TGTGCCAGCAGTCCAAACTACAATGAGCAGTTCTTC.

The chain is built from TRBV4-1 and TRBJ2-2; D perhaps matches TRBD1 (6 bases). The CDR3 loop spans 14 amino acids. Trimming removed 4 bases at V and 5 bases at J, with 11 bases between. Looked up from germline, CDR1 is MGHRA and CDR2 is YSYEKL. This CDR3 is CASSRTGITGELFF. The CDR3 nucleotides are TGCGCCAGCAGCCGCACAGGGATAACCGGGGAGCTGTTTTTT.

J is TRBJ2-3 and V is TRBV7-3; 12 bases match TRBD2. V lost 5 bases and J lost 2; bases outside the gene matches: 11. The CDR3 has 18 residues. Germline CDR1 and CDR2: SGHTA and FQGTGA. The CDR3 is CASSLNGASGGVTDTQYF. CDR3 coding DNA: TGTGCCAGCAGCCTAAACGGGGCTAGCGGGGGGGTCACAGATACGCAGTATTTT.

The chain has TRBV2 and TRBJ2-5; TRBD2 is a possible D gene (5 bases). CDR1 is SNHLY and CDR2 is FYNNEI in the germline V gene. Trimming left V 3 bases short and J 1 base short, with 6 bases between. This CDR3 contains 13 residues. CDR3: CASSDEGQETQYF. CDR3 sequence (DNA): TGTGCCAGCAGTGACGAGGGCCAAGAGACCCAGTACTTC. Looking up the rest from reference TRBV2 and TRBJ2-5 gives the full variable domain: EPEVTQTPSHQVTQMGQEVILRCVPISNHLYFYWYRQILGQKVEFLVSFYNNEISEKSEIFDDQFSVERPDGSNFTLKIRSTKLEDSAMYFCASSDEGQETQYFGPGTRLLVL.

The chain links TRBV27 to TRBJ1-6; D is undetermined. This CDR3 has 15 amino acids. CDR1 and CDR2 (germline): MNHEY, SMNVEV (reference sequence). Trimming removed 6 bases at V and 7 bases at J, with 16 bases between. CDR3 nucleotides: TGTGCCAGCAGAACCTCTACACCGAGGAATTCACCCCTCCACTTT. Encoded protein: CASRTSTPRNSPLHF.

The V and J genes are TRBV5-1 and TRBJ2-1; TRBD1 aligns across 7 bases. CDR1 and CDR2 from the germline V gene are SGHRS and YFSETQ. The CDR3 has 15 amino acids. The trim removed 4 bases at V and 1 base at J, leaving 5 bases unmatched. CDR3 in amino acids: CASSQEQGSYNEQFF. CDR3 DNA: TGCGCCAGCAGCCAAGAACAGGGGTCCTACAATGAGCAGTTCTTC.

This chain joins TRBV5-5 and TRBJ1-4; D not resolved. This CDR3 has 14 amino acids. Germline V lookup: CDR1 SGHKS, CDR2 YYEKEE (reference sequence). Trimming removed 5 bases at V and 8 bases at J, with 16 bases between. CDR3: CASRLDGSGEKLFF. For the CDR3, the DNA is TGTGCCAGCAGACTGGACGGGAGTGGGGAAAAACTGTTTTTT.

This chain connects TRBV18 to TRBJ1-4; TRBD1 agrees at 10 bases. Germline V gene sequence: CDR1 KGHSH, CDR2 LQKENI. J gave up 8 bases and V 3 bases, and 6 bases lay outside the gene matches. This CDR3 contains 15 residues. The CDR3 coding sequence is TGTGCCAGCTCACCCGGGACAGGGGAAGGAGAAAAACTGTTTTTT. Its protein product is CASSPGTGEGEKLFF.

V usage is TRBV11-2 and J usage is TRBJ2-7, with 9 bases identical to TRBD1. There are 15 residues in the CDR3. The V segment lost 5 bases and the J segment 0 bases; nucleotides outside the gene matches: 5. Germline CDR1 SGHAT, CDR2 FQNNGV. The CDR3 DNA is TGTGCCAGCAGCCCCCGGACAGGGGACTCCTACGAGCAGTACTTC. This gives the protein CASSPRTGDSYEQYF.

The J gene is TRBJ1-6, the V gene TRBV9, with D perhaps matching TRBD1 (5 bases). This CDR3 region has 15 residues. Trimming left V 4 bases short and J 9 bases short, with 17 bases between. Germline CDR1 reads SGDLS; CDR2 reads YYNGEE. Here the CDR3 DNA reads TGTGCCAGCAGCCCCCATGAAGGGGAGGGTTCACCCCTCCACTTT. The encoded protein is CASSPHEGEGSPLHF.